Listed below are T cell receptor beta chains from one sample, sequenced in a study of blood T cell repertoires in COVID-19. Data came from immunoSEQ multiplex PCR; TCRdb stores just in-frame clones and leaves some out. This sample has some 200,000 clones, with about 86% found just once. Sequenced sample: PBMCs or T cells enriched from blood (not recorded which). The receptor source for this set is a man aged 40-49 years who had recovered from COVID-19. Both conserved end residues are part of each CDR3. A D gene is named only where the DNA matches it firmly.

>TRBV11-2|-|17
CASKTSPIQRYNSPLHF
>TRBV3-1/TRBV3-2|-|14
CASTPTGENTEAFF
>TRBV6-5|TRBD1|15
CASSYPGQTKDGYTF
>TRBV6-2/TRBV6-3|-|13
CASSYPTSSQAFF
>TRBV5-4|TRBD2|15
CASSLERGGRDTQYF
>TRBV6-5|TRBD1|13
CASSWGQGNGYTF
>TRBV5-1|TRBD1|16
CASSLDDRGLNYEQYF
>TRBV30|TRBD1|17
CAWSGMTGGRRNTEAFF
>TRBV7-6|TRBD2|15
CASGGTSGDQETQYF
>TRBV6-5|TRBD1|14
CASSYGTGYEKLFF
>TRBV18|-|14
CASSPRHLYPEAFF
>TRBV5-6|TRBD1|17
CASSRLQGANLRDGYTF
>TRBV3-1/TRBV3-2|TRBD1|15
CASRYGQGGSTEAFF
>TRBV2|-|16
CASSDPIVITGNTIYF
>TRBV10-2|TRBD1|13
CASSQQGNQPQHF
>TRBV6-5|TRBD1|15
CASSPGQGVIGEQYF
>TRBV6-5|TRBD1|15
CASSQDRGNTGELFF
>TRBV23-1|-|10
CARRALEQYF
>TRBV5-6|-|14
CASSLDSSGNTIYF
>TRBV27|TRBD1|17
CASSSRQGKKYNSPLHF
>TRBV27|TRBD1|21
CASSLRQGRPPSPFMNTEAFF
>TRBV7-2|-|15
CASSFWGGENEKLFF
>TRBV15|-|15
CATSRDIEAFYEQYF
>TRBV7-9|-|15
CASSPHGFMNTEAFF
>TRBV4-2|TRBD1|14
CASSSGQVGSPLHF
>TRBV11-2|-|14
CASSLGRWAGEQYF
>TRBV3-1/TRBV3-2|TRBD2|16
CASSPTTGGVTDTQYF
>TRBV9|TRBD1|16
CASSVTGNPSTDTQYF
>TRBV19|-|15
CATAGPGQGTDTQYF
>TRBV5-1|TRBD1|14
CASSPRGLFYEQYF
>TRBV28|-|14
CASSSGNSGNTIYF
>TRBV18|TRBD1|16
CASSPIAGQGNYGYTF
>TRBV4-2|-|15
CASSQGARSADGYTF
>TRBV12-3/TRBV12-4|-|13
CASSRDIKQPQHF
>TRBV5-1|TRBD1|16
CASSSPFRDRAVTQYF
>TRBV9|-|14
CASSLGTSTDTQYF
>TRBV5-4|-|13
CASSPTGNTEAFF
>TRBV4-3|-|16
CASSQDGGANTDTQYF
>TRBV3-1/TRBV3-2|-|15
CASSAGGTDFQPQHF
>TRBV5-1|-|15
CASSPPAGGGYGYTF
>TRBV10-3|TRBD1|14
CAISGGTGFDEQYF
>TRBV3-1/TRBV3-2|-|14
CASSQFRDNEKLFF
>TRBV3-1/TRBV3-2|TRBD1|18
CASSQAGTGGGGNQPQHF
>TRBV2|-|13
CASSGDNSYGYTF
>TRBV13|-|12
CASRGGTYEQYF
>TRBV19|-|13
CASSIEGGSGYTF
>TRBV3-1/TRBV3-2|-|12
CASSQAFYGYTF